Below are 26 T cell receptor beta chains sequenced from a single sample in a study of cytomegalovirus exposure and HLA in healthy donors (dated by TCRdb to the late 2010s). Libraries came from the immunoSEQ multiplex PCR assay. A mixture of 60 forward primers for TCR Vbeta segments and 13 reverse primers for TCR Jbeta segments was used in the multiplex PCR. TCRdb re-hosts the immuneACCESS table, in-frame sequences only. Its copies lack some clones; in the studies checked, an unresolved V gene accounts for under half of them, and the cause for the rest is not known. The sample includes some 140,000 clones, with approximately 77% observed a single time. 2% of the sample lies in the top ten. Input material: PBMCs. These receptor sequences come from a man in his thirties or forties in good health and CMV-seronegative.

This clone was seen a few times. V usage is TRBV9 and J usage is TRBJ2-2; 7 bases map to TRBD2. Germline assignment: CDR1 SGDLS and CDR2 YYNGEE. V lost 3 bases and J lost 2; bases outside the gene matches: 4. The CDR3 sequence is 15 residues long. Here the CDR3 reads CASSAGDYNTGELFF. For the CDR3, the DNA is TGTGCCAGCAGCGCCGGGGACTATAACACCGGGGAGCTGTTTTTT. Variable domain in full (rest from reference TRBV9 and TRBJ2-2): DSGVTQTPKHLITATGQRVTLRCSPRSGDLSVYWYQQSLDQGLQFLIQYYNGEERAKGNILERFSAQQFPDLHSELNLSSLELGDSALYFCASSAGDYNTGELFFGEGSRLTVL.

CDR3 loop: CASSQSSLAGGANEQFF. The DNA for the CDR3 is TGCGCCAGCAGTCAATCGAGCCTAGCGGGAGGTGCAAATGAGCAGTTCTTC. The V and J genes are TRBV23-1 and TRBJ2-1; the match to TRBD2 covers 11 bases. TRBV23-1 is known as an ORF, though its function is uncertain. The CDR3 covers 17 residues. With 0 bases clipped from V and 7 bases from J, the junction kept 8 bases outside the gene matches.

The V call is TRBV7-3, the J call TRBJ2-3; tentatively, D is TRBD2 (6 bases). The CDR3 covers 14 residues. Germline CDR1 reads SGHTA; CDR2 reads FQGTGA. Trimming took 3 bases from V and 6 from J, leaving 13 bases between them. This chain's CDR3 is CASSLGLVGDTQYF. The CDR3 bases are TGTGCCAGCAGCTTGGGACTCGTAGGGGATACGCAGTATTTT. Together with reference TRBV7-3 and TRBJ2-3, the CDR3 gives the full variable domain: GAGVSQTPSNKVTEKGKYVELRCDPISGHTALYWYRQSLGQGPEFLIYFQGTGAADDSGLPNDRFFAVRPEGSVSTLKIQRTERGDSAVYLCASSLGLVGDTQYFGPGTRLTVL.

Written as DNA, the CDR3 is TGTGCCAGCAGCACCCGAGGACAGCAAAATGAGCAGTTCTTC. Amino acids: CASSTRGQQNEQFF. The genes are TRBV7-9 and TRBJ2-1; D is perhaps TRBD1 (6 bases). V lost 5 bases, J lost 7 bases, and 15 bases lay in between. This CDR3 comprises 14 residues. Germline V lookup: CDR1 SEHNR, CDR2 FQNEAQ (reference sequence).

This sequence joins TRBV19 and TRBJ1-3; perhaps TRBD1 as D (5 bases). The V and J ends lost 4 bases and 0 bases respectively, with 13 bases between them. Germline assignment: CDR1 LNHDA and CDR2 SQIVND (reference sequence). The CDR3 sequence is 16 residues long. As DNA, the CDR3 is TGTGCCAGTAGTACAGGGCTCACCTACTCTGGAAACACCATATATTTT. Its protein is CASSTGLTYSGNTIYF.

This clone was found once. CDR3 residues: CASSPDRAPLSYEQYF. The CDR3 coding sequence is TGTGCCAGCTCACCTGACAGGGCTCCGCTTTCCTACGAGCAGTACTTC. The genes are TRBV18 and TRBJ2-7; 7 bases map to TRBD1. This CDR3 spans 16 amino acids. Germline CDR1 is KGHSH and CDR2 is LQKENI. With 3 bases clipped from V and 1 base from J, the junction kept 9 bases outside the gene matches. The full variable domain, with the rest looked up from reference TRBV18 and TRBJ2-7, is NAGVMQNPRHLVRRRGQEARLRCSPMKGHSHVYWYRQLPEEGLKFMVYLQKENIIDESGMPKERFSAEFPKEGPSILRIQQVVRGDSAAYFCASSPDRAPLSYEQYFGPGTRLTVT.

Concerning this clone: This sample also contains other DNA sequences that code for the same CDR3. V usage is TRBV5-1 and J usage is TRBJ2-5; TRBD2 matches 11 bases. Germline assignment: CDR1 SGHRS and CDR2 YFSETQ. V lost 0 bases and J lost 2; bases outside the gene matches: 3. The CDR3 length is 16 residues. The DNA for the CDR3 is TGCGCCAGCAGCTTGGGGCTAGCGGGAGGTCAAGAGACCCAGTACTTC. It is translated as CASSLGLAGGQETQYF. The whole variable domain, remainder taken from reference TRBV5-1 and TRBJ2-5, is KAGVTQTPRYLIKTRGQQVTLSCSPISGHRSVSWYQQTPGQGLQFLFEYFSETQRNKGNFPGRFSGRQFSNSRSEMNVSTLELGDSALYLCASSLGLAGGQETQYFGPGTRLLVL.

V gene TRBV6-5 combines with J gene TRBJ2-5; a possible D gene is TRBD2 (5 bases). Germline V gives CDR1 MNHEY, CDR2 SVGAGI. CDR3 length: 14 residues. V was clipped by 6 bases and J by 3 bases, with 14 bases between them. In DNA form, the CDR3 reads TGTGCCAGCAGCCTCGGCGGGCGGGAAGAGACCCAGTACTTC. Protein product: CASSLGGREETQYF.

This clone has a handful of counts. The genes are TRBV5-1 and TRBJ2-1; the match to TRBD2 covers 16 bases. This CDR3 comprises 17 residues. Germline V gives CDR1 SGHRS, CDR2 YFSETQ. J was trimmed by 4 bases and V by 4 bases; bases with no gene match: 5. CDR3 nucleotides: TGCGCCAGCAGCCCCGGGACTAGCGGGAGGGAATACAATGAGCAGTTCTTC. It is translated as CASSPGTSGREYNEQFF.

Concerning this clone itself: A read error may account for a junction end that differs from germline. The V gene is TRBV6-5, the J gene TRBJ2-2; perhaps TRBD1 as D (6 bases). The germline CDR1 and CDR2 sequences are MNHEY and SVGAGI. There are 15 residues in the CDR3. The CDR3 coding sequence is TGTGCCAGCAGTTCCCCAGGACAGAACTCCGGGGAGCTGTTTTTT. The encoded protein is CASSSPGQNSGELFF.

The chain employs TRBV5-1 and TRBJ1-3; a possible D gene is TRBD1 (6 bases). The V end lost 4 bases, the J end lost 0 bases, and 8 bases lay between the germline ends. The length of the CDR3 is 14 residues. From germline, CDR1 is SGHRS and CDR2 YFSETQ. The CDR3 coding sequence is TGCGCCAGCAGCAGGGACAACTCTGGAAACACCATATATTTT. It codes for CASSRDNSGNTIYF.

The chain employs TRBV7-3 and TRBJ2-1, with 14 bases fitting TRBD2. The CDR3 covers 18 residues. Germline loops: CDR1 SGHTA, CDR2 FQGTGA. The V segment lost 2 bases and the J segment 7 bases; nucleotides outside the gene matches: 10. For the CDR3, the DNA is TGTGCCAGCAGCTTATGGGGGACTAGCGGGAGTCAGACGAATGAGCAGTTCTTC. Translated, it gives CASSLWGTSGSQTNEQFF.

V is TRBV2 and J is TRBJ1-5; tentatively, D is TRBD1 (5 bases). Trimming cost V 6 bases and J 1 base, with 13 bases left between them. CDR1 is SNHLY, CDR2 FYNNEI, per germline. This CDR3 region has 15 residues. CDR3 DNA: TGTGCCAGCAGAGCAGTGACAGTGAGCAATCAGCCCCAGCATTTT. Translated, it gives CASRAVTVSNQPQHF.

The chain has TRBV6-5 and TRBJ2-7, with TRBD2 matching 8 bases. This CDR3 contains 15 residues. In germline, CDR1 is MNHEY, CDR2 SVGAGI. The J segment lost 4 bases and the V segment lost 2 bases, leaving 7 bases of the junction unmatched. CDR3: CASSYNREGVYEQYF. Written as DNA, the CDR3 is TGTGCCAGCAGTTACAATCGGGAGGGAGTATACGAGCAGTACTTC.

The chain joins TRBV9 to TRBJ2-7, with 7 bases identical to TRBD2. With V trimmed by 0 bases and J by 6 bases, 12 bases remained unmatched. The germline CDR1 and CDR2 sequences are SGDLS and YYNGEE. CDR3 length: 16 residues. CDR3 DNA sequence: TGTGCCAGCAGCGTAGGTCCCCTAGCGGTCATGGGCGAGCAGTACTTC. Protein product: CASSVGPLAVMGEQYF. The full variable domain, with the rest looked up from reference TRBV9 and TRBJ2-7, is DSGVTQTPKHLITATGQRVTLRCSPRSGDLSVYWYQQSLDQGLQFLIQYYNGEERAKGNILERFSAQQFPDLHSELNLSSLELGDSALYFCASSVGPLAVMGEQYFGPGTRLTVT.

Concerning this clone: This CDR3 is also generated by other DNA sequences in the sample. The rearrangement uses TRBV9 and TRBJ2-5; 7 positions match TRBD1. The V and J ends lost 4 bases and 2 bases, in that order; junction bases with no gene match: 2. Germline CDR1 is SGDLS and CDR2 is YYNGEE. This CDR3 contains 13 residues. The CDR3 nucleotides are TGTGCCAGCAGCCGGGGACAGCAAGAGACCCAGTACTTC. Its translation is CASSRGQQETQYF.

The chain employs TRBV6-1 and TRBJ1-5; TRBD1 matches 7 bases. V lost 1 base to trimming and J lost 4 bases; unmatched junction nucleotides: 7. The CDR3 contains 16 residues. CDR1 MNHNS and CDR2 SASEGT come from the germline V gene. CDR3 coding DNA: TGTGCCAGCAGTGAAGGTTTGACAGGGCATAATCAGCCCCAGCATTTT. Its protein is CASSEGLTGHNQPQHF.

This chain links TRBV6-6 with TRBJ2-1; 13 bases are shared with TRBD2. Germline trimming cut 2 bases from V and 8 bases from J; bases unmatched to any gene: 6. The CDR3 spans 16 residues. In germline, CDR1 is MNHNY, CDR2 SVGAGI (reference sequence). CDR3 in amino acids: CASSYLLAGGPDEQFF. The CDR3 DNA reads as TGTGCCAGCAGTTACCTACTAGCGGGAGGGCCCGATGAGCAGTTCTTC.

The chain employs TRBV30 and TRBJ2-3; 10 bases map to TRBD2. Germline V gives CDR1 GTSNPN, CDR2 SVGIG (reference sequence). The CDR3 has 13 amino acids. The junction had 6 bases not matched to a gene; V was cut back by 7 bases and J by 5 bases. In nucleotides, the CDR3 is TGTGCCTCTAGCGGGAGTGATGTAGATACGCAGTATTTT. This sequence encodes CASSGSDVDTQYF.

Regarding this clone: Within the sample, other DNA sequences also encode this same CDR3. The genes are TRBV2 and TRBJ2-1; tentatively, D is TRBD2 (5 bases). V lost 7 bases to trimming and J lost 0 bases, with 10 bases between them. Germline V gene lookup returns CDR1 SNHLY and CDR2 FYNNEI. This CDR3 contains 14 residues. Here the CDR3 reads CASTGGSSYNEQFF. CDR3 nucleotide sequence: TGTGCCAGCACGGGCGGGTCCTCCTACAATGAGCAGTTCTTC.

This clone was observed a few times. The chain carries TRBV6-5 and TRBJ2-3; TRBD2 aligns across 11 bases. The CDR3 covers 15 residues. Germline CDR1 is MNHEY and CDR2 is SVGAGI. V gave up 5 bases and J gave up 4 bases; unmatched junction bases: 5. CDR3 residues: CASSNPLAGADTQYF. The CDR3, as DNA: TGTGCCAGCAGTAACCCACTAGCGGGAGCAGATACGCAGTATTTT.

The chain recombines TRBV6-5 with TRBJ1-2; perhaps TRBD1 as D (5 bases). Trimming cost V 5 bases and J 4 bases, with 14 bases left between them. This CDR3 spans 14 amino acids. Germline V gene sequence: CDR1 MNHEY, CDR2 SVGAGI. CDR3 nucleotides: TGTGCCAGCAGTGTTCTTCAGGGTTTCTATGGCTACACCTTC. Amino acids: CASSVLQGFYGYTF.

V gene TRBV5-1 combines with J gene TRBJ2-1, with TRBD2 matching over 13 bases. Per germline, CDR1 SGHRS and CDR2 YFSETQ. V shed 2 bases and J 3 bases; nucleotides not matched to a gene: 2. The CDR3 totals 16 residues. CDR3 sequence: CASSLLAGGLYNEQFF. As DNA, the CDR3 is TGCGCCAGCAGCTTACTAGCGGGAGGGCTCTACAATGAGCAGTTCTTC.

This chain uses TRBV30 with TRBJ2-2; D ambiguous. With 0 bases removed from V and 4 bases from J, the gap between germline ends came to 6 bases. This CDR3 is built from 13 residues. Per the germline V gene, CDR1 is GTSNPN and CDR2 is SVGIG (reference sequence). The CDR3 DNA reads TGTGCCTGGAGTGTAGCTCGCACCGGGGAGCTGTTTTTT. The encoded protein is CAWSVARTGELFF.

This clone was observed a few times. The rearrangement uses TRBV6-5 and TRBJ1-4, with TRBD1 matching over 7 bases. The CDR3 has 13 amino acids. Germline V gene data show CDR1 as MNHEY and CDR2 as SVGAGI. The V segment lost 6 bases and the J segment 5 bases; nucleotides outside the gene matches: 3. CDR3 coding DNA: TGTGCCAGCAGGGGACAGAACAATGAAAAACTGTTTTTT. Residues: CASRGQNNEKLFF.

CDR3 amino acids: CASSSSGRAYNEQFF. The CDR3 region has the DNA TGTGCCAGTAGTTCTAGCGGGAGGGCCTACAATGAGCAGTTCTTC. The rearrangement links TRBV19 to TRBJ2-1; TRBD2 aligns across 12 bases. The germline V gene has CDR1 LNHDA and CDR2 SQIVND (reference sequence). Trimming removed 5 bases from V and 2 bases from J; junction bases left unmatched: 1. The length of the CDR3 is 15 residues.